The source of this T cell receptor (beta chain) is a study of T cells in Graves' hyperthyroidism and ophthalmopathy. From RNA transcripts, TCR beta CDR3 regions were amplified. An initial round of RT-PCR targeting the TCR CDR3 relied on the HTBI primer set. TCRdb analysed the multiplex PCR reads with MiXCR anew, one entry per CDR3 protein. The sample consists of some 620,000 distinct CDR3 sequences, under 20% of them appearing once. CDR3 size: 14 residues. J was trimmed by 5 bases and V by 6 bases; bases with no gene match: 7. CDR1 and CDR2 (germline): MNHNS, SASEGT. This clonotype was seen a handful of times.

The genes are TRBV6-1 and TRBJ1-5, with 7 bases that match TRBD1. This sequence originates from a woman aged 25 to 39 with Graves' hyperthyroidism. The specimen was blood. The chain's CDR3 is CASSQGGIDQPQHF. CDR3 coding DNA: TGTGCCAGCAGCCAGGGGGGTATCGATCAGCCCCAGCATTTT.